The source of this T cell receptor (beta chain) is a study of OX40 agonist ivuxolimab in advanced cancers. Produced via immunoSEQ multiplex PCR; TCRdb's table is partial and in-frame only. Of 8,000 to 10,000 clones detected, approximately 88% appear once; the ten largest clones hold 9.5% to 15%. V lost 4 bases and J lost 3; bases outside the gene matches: 6. Germline values: CDR1 SGHAT, CDR2 FQNNGV. This CDR3 has 17 residues. Source: CD4+ or CD8+ T cells sorted from blood, taken in a trial of the OX40 agonist ivuxolimab. The receptor was isolated from an adult with an advanced solid tumor such as melanoma, head and neck, liver or kidney cancer. J is TRBJ2-3 and V is TRBV11-2; 14 bases are a match to TRBD2. In DNA, the CDR3 is TGTGCCAGCAGCTCGGGACTAGCGGGAGCGGTGACAGATACGCAGTATTTT. Protein product: CASSSGLAGAVTDTQYF.